The clone carrying this T cell receptor beta chain was detected a few times. The target antigen is unknown. When ophthalmopathy did not progress within 18 months, Graves' hyperthyroidism was considered stable. The data stem from a study of T cells in Graves' hyperthyroidism and ophthalmopathy. RNA transcripts were the template for amplifying TCR beta CDR3 regions. The TCR CDR3 first-round RT-PCR relied on the HTBI primer set. TCRdb ran MiXCR on the multiplex PCR reads and lists one entry per CDR3 protein. The sample yields roughly 700,000 distinct CDR3 sequences, just over 35% seen once. Whole-study findings and limits: Model predictions of ophthalmopathy came a median about 6.3 months before onset.

Germline CDR1 LNHDA, CDR2 SQIVND (reference sequence). This CDR3 spans 15 amino acids. V lost 1 base and J lost 4, with 13 bases in between. Sequences were obtained from blood. The receptor comes from a woman aged 40 to 50 with Graves' hyperthyroidism. This rearrangement joins TRBV19 to TRBJ1-2, with no clear D. CDR3 in amino acids: CASSIVGRGSYGYTF. In DNA, the CDR3 is TGTGCCAGTAGTATAGTGGGTCGCGGCTCCTATGGCTACACCTTC.